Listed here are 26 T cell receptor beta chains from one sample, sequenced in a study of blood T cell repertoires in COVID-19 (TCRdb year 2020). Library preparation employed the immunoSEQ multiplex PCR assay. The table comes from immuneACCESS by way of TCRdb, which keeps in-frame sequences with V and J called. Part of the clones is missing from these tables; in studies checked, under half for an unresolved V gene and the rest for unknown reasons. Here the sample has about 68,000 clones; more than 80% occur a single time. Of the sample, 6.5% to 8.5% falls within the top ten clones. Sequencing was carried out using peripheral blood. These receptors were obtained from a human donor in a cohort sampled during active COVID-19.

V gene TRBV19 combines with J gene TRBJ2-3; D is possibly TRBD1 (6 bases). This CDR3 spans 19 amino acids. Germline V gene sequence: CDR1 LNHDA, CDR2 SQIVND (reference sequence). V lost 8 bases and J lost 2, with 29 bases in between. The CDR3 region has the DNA TGTGCCAGTTCCCATACCCTCCGGCGGGCGAAGGGGGACACAGATACGCAGTATTTT. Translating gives CASSHTLRRAKGDTDTQYF.

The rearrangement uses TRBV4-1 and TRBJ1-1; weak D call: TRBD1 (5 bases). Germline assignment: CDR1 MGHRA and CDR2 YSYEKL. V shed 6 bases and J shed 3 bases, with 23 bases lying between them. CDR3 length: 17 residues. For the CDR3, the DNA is TGCGCCAGCAGTCACGGCCAGGGTCCGTTTCCGGACACTGAAGCTTTCTTT. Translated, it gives CASSHGQGPFPDTEAFF.

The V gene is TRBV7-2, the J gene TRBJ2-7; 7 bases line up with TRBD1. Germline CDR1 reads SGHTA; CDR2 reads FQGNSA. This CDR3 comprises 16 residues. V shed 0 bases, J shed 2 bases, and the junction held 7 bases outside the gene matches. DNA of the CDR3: TGTGCCAGCAGCTTAGCAACAGGGGATGGAGCCTACGAGCAGTACTTC. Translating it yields CASSLATGDGAYEQYF.

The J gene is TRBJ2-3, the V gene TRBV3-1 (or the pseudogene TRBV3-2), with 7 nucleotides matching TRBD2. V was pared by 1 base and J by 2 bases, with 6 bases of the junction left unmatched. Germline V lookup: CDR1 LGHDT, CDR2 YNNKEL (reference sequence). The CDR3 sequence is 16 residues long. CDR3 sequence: CASSQVGGSTTDTQYF. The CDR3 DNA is TGTGCCAGCAGCCAAGTGGGGGGGAGCACCACAGATACGCAGTATTTT.

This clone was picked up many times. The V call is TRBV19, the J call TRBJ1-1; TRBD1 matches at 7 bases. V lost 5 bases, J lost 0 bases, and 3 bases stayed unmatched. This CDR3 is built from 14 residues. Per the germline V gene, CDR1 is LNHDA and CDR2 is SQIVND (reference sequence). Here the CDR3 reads CASSLDRLNTEAFF. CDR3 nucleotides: TGTGCCAGTAGTTTGGACAGGTTGAACACTGAAGCTTTCTTT.

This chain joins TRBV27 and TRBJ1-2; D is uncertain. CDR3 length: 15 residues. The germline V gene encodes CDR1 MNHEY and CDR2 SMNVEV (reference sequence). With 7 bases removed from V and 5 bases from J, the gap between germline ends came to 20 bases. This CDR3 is CASTFDPGSSYGYTF. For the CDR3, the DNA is TGTGCCAGCACCTTCGATCCAGGTTCGTCTTATGGCTACACCTTC.

CDR3 loop: CASSGTGSTGELFF. The CDR3 DNA is TGCGCCAGCAGTGGGACAGGGTCGACCGGGGAGCTGTTTTTT. This chain joins TRBV10-1 and TRBJ2-2; 8 positions agree with TRBD1. This CDR3 is built from 14 residues. Trimming removed 4 bases from V and 5 bases from J; junction bases left unmatched: 3. Per the germline V gene, CDR1 is WNHNN and CDR2 is SYGVQD (reference sequence).

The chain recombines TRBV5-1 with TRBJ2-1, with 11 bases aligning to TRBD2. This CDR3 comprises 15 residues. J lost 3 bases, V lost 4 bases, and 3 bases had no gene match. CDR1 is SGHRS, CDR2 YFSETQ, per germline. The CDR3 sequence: CASSPGTSGYNEQFF. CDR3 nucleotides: TGCGCCAGCAGCCCCGGGACTAGCGGCTACAATGAGCAGTTCTTC.

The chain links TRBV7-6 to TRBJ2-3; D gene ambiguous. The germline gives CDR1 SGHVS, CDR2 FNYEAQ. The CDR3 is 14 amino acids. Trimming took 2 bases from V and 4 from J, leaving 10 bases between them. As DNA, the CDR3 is TGTGCCAGCAGCTTAATCCGCTGGCCAGATACGCAGTATTTT. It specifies CASSLIRWPDTQYF.

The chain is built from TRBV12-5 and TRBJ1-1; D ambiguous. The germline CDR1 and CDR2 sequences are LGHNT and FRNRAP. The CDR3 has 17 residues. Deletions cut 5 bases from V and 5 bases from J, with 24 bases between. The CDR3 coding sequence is TGTGCTAGTGGTCCAATCCCGACCGAGGTTGTAAAAACTGAAGCTTTCTTT. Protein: CASGPIPTEVVKTEAFF.

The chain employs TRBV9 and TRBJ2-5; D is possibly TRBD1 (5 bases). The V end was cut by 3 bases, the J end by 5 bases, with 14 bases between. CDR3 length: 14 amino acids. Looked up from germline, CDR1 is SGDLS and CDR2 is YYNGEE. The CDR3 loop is CASSAQGFLETQYF. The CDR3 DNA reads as TGTGCCAGCAGCGCTCAGGGATTTTTGGAGACCCAGTACTTC.

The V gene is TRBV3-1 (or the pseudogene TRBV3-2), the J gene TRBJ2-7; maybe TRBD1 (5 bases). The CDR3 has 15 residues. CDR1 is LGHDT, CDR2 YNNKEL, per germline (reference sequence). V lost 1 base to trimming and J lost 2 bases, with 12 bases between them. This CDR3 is CASSQVTGDAYEQYF. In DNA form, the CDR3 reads TGTGCCAGCAGCCAAGTCACAGGCGACGCCTACGAGCAGTACTTC.

Here the CDR3 reads CASSQEVRLGGMRELFF. As DNA, the CDR3 is TGCGCCAGCAGCCAAGAAGTCAGGTTGGGGGGAATGAGGGAGCTGTTTTTT. The V and J genes are TRBV4-1 and TRBJ2-2; TRBD2 might be the D (6 bases). Trimming left V 0 bases short and J 9 bases short, with 20 bases between. The CDR3 length is 17 residues. Germline V gene sequence: CDR1 MGHRA, CDR2 YSYEKL.

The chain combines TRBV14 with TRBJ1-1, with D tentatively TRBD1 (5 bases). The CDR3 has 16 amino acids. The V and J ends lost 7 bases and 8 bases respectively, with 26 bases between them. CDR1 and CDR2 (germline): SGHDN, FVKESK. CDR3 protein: CASTPKSLGAGVEAFF. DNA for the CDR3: TGTGCCAGCACCCCGAAGAGTTTAGGGGCGGGGGTAGAAGCTTTCTTT.

For the CDR3, the DNA is TGTGCCAGCAGTCCTTTAAGCGACGTCACCATATATTTT. It yields the protein CASSPLSDVTIYF. The chain combines TRBV12-3 or TRBV12-4 with TRBJ1-3; D gene ambiguous. V was clipped by 5 bases and J by 9 bases, with 14 bases between them. The CDR3 is 13 amino acids.

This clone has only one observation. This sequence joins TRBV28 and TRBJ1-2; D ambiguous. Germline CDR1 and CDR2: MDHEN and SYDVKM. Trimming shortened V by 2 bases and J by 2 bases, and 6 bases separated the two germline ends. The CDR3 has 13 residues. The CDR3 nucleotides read TGTGCCAGCAGTTTAGGCCAGAACTATGGCTACACCTTC. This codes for CASSLGQNYGYTF.

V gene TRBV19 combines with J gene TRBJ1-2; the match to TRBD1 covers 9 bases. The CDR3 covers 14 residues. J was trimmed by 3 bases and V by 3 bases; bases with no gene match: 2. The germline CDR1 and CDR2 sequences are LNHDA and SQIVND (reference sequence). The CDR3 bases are TGTGCCAGTAGTATTTGGGACAGGGACTATGGCTACACCTTC. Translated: CASSIWDRDYGYTF.

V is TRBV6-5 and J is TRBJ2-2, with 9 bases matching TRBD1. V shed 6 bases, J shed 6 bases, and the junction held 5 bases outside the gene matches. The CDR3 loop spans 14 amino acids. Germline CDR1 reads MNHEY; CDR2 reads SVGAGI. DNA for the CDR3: TGTGCCAGCAGGGGACAGGGTCTCCCCGGGGAGCTGTTTTTT. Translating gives CASRGQGLPGELFF.

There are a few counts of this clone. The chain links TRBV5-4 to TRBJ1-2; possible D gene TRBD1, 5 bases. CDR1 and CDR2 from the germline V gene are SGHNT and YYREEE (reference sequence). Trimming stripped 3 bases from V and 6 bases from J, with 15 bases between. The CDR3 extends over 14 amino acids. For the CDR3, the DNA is TGTGCCAGCAGCTCCCCGACAGACCATAATGGCTACACCTTC. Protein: CASSSPTDHNGYTF. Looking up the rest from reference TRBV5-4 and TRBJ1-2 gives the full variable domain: ETGVTQSPTHLIKTRGQQVTLRCSSQSGHNTVSWYQQALGQGPQFIFQYYREEENGRGNFPPRFSGLQFPNYSSELNVNALELDDSALYLCASSSPTDHNGYTFGSGTRLTVV.

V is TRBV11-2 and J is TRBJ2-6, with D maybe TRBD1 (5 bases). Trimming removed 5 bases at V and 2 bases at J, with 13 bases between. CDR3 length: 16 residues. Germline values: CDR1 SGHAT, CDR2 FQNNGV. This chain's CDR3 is CASSIRVGAGANVLTF. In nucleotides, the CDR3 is TGTGCCAGCAGCATAAGGGTAGGGGCTGGGGCCAACGTCCTGACTTTC.

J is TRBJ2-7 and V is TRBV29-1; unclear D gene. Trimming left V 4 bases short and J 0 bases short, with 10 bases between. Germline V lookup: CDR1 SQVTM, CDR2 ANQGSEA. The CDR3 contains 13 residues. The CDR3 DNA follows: TGCAGCGTTGGACCCCAGGCCTCCTACGAGCAGTACTTC. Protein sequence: CSVGPQASYEQYF.

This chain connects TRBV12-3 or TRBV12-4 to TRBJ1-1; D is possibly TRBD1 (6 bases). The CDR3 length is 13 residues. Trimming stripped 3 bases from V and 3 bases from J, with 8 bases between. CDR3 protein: CASSFRTDTEAFF. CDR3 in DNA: TGTGCCAGCAGTTTCAGGACAGACACTGAAGCTTTCTTT.

CDR3 amino acids: CASSMPSVGTDTQYF. The CDR3 DNA is TGTGCCAGTAGTATGCCCAGCGTGGGCACAGATACGCAGTATTTT. V and J are TRBV19 and TRBJ2-3; D is unresolved. The CDR3 covers 15 residues. Germline loops: CDR1 LNHDA, CDR2 SQIVND (reference sequence). With 3 bases removed from V and 1 base from J, the gap between germline ends came to 11 bases.

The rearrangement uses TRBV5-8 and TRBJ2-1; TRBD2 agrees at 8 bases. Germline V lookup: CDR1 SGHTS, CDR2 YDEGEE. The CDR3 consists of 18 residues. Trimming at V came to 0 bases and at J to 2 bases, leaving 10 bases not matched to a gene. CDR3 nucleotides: TGTGCCAGCAGCTTGGCCTTCGGGATAGCGGGACCCTACAATGAGCAGTTCTTC. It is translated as CASSLAFGIAGPYNEQFF.

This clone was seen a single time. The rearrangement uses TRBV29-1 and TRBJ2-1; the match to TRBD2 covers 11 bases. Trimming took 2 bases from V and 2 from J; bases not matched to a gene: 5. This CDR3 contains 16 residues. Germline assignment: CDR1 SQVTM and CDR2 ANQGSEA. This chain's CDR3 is CSVEISGLAAYNEQFF. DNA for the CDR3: TGCAGCGTTGAAATTTCGGGACTAGCGGCCTACAATGAGCAGTTCTTC.

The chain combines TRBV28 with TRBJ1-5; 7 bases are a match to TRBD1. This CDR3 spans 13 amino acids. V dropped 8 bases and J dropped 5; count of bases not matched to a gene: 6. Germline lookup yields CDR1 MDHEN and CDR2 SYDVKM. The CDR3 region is CASVDRKHQPQHF. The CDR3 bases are TGTGCCAGCGTGGACAGGAAGCATCAGCCCCAGCATTTT.